The 3 T cell receptor beta chains presented below share a single source sample, sequenced in a study of T cell responses to AZD1222 COVID-19 vaccine. Here immunoSEQ multiplex PCR was the method, and the copy in TCRdb shows in-frame clones only, minus some. This table has about 110,000 clones, around 87% appearing once. This specimen was peripheral blood, taken 28 days after the second AZD1222 dose. These receptors all come from an adult who received the AZD1222 COVID-19 vaccine.

This chain joins TRBV12-3 or TRBV12-4 and TRBJ1-2; 9 bases match TRBD1. This CDR3 spans 13 amino acids. Germline trimming cut 5 bases from V and 4 bases from J; bases unmatched to any gene: 2. CDR3 protein: CASSDRGIYGYTF. The CDR3, as DNA: TGTGCCAGCAGTGACAGGGGGATCTATGGCTACACCTTC.

The chain has TRBV30 and TRBJ2-7; D is unresolved. Germline loops: CDR1 GTSNPN, CDR2 SVGIG (reference sequence). The CDR3 is 11 amino acids. V was cut by 2 bases and J by 3 bases, with 5 bases left in between. The CDR3 region is CAWSSRYEQYF. DNA for the CDR3: TGTGCCTGGAGTAGCCGCTACGAGCAGTACTTC.

V gene TRBV2 combines with J gene TRBJ1-1; D gene unclear. Germline assignment: CDR1 SNHLY and CDR2 FYNNEI. CDR3 length: 13 residues. Between the trimmed V and J ends, which lost 6 bases and 3 bases, there was a span of 11 bases. The CDR3 reads CASRRSRDTEAFF. CDR3 in DNA: TGTGCCAGCAGACGAAGTCGGGACACTGAAGCTTTCTTT. Drawing the rest from reference TRBV2 and TRBJ1-1, the complete variable domain is EPEVTQTPSHQVTQMGQEVILRCVPISNHLYFYWYRQILGQKVEFLVSFYNNEISEKSEIFDDQFSVERPDGSNFTLKIRSTKLEDSAMYFCASRRSRDTEAFFGQGTRLTVV.